The clone carrying this T cell receptor (beta chain) was counted between two and nine times. The target antigen is unknown. This entry comes from a study of cytomegalovirus exposure and HLA in healthy donors. V lost 0 bases to trimming and J lost 4 bases, with 7 bases between them. The CDR3 loop spans 14 amino acids. Germline values: CDR1 SGHVS, CDR2 FQNEAQ. Study outcomes and limitations: From TCR beta sequences, most subjects' HLA-A and HLA-B alleles were reportedly predicted accurately.

The primer mix had 60 Vbeta and 13 Jbeta primers. Sequenced by immunoSEQ multiplex PCR; TCRdb stores in-frame clones only, minus some. The repertoire holds approximately 110,000 clones, 76% seen once, with more than 6.5% in the top ten. Though nominally healthy at sampling, donors likely had unrecorded immune exposures. This receptor was identified in a man aged 35 to 55 in good health and CMV-seropositive. Sequencing input: PBMCs. The V and J genes are TRBV7-8 and TRBJ2-1; D is possibly TRBD2 (5 bases). The CDR3 spells CASSLAGVYNEQFF. The CDR3 nucleotides are TGTGCCAGCAGCTTAGCGGGAGTATACAATGAGCAGTTCTTC.